This paragraph reports one T cell receptor (beta chain). Under the authors' procedure: Amplified reference gene primers provided the basis for estimating nucleated cell counts. The assay was immunoSEQ multiplex PCR, and TCRdb's table has in-frame clones only and misses some. V and J calls and clone size are as listed in that table; D and trimming were resolved from the DNA. The sample has about 170,000 clones; 80% to 85% are singletons. The entry originates in a study of blood T cell repertoires in COVID-19. About the study: Italy, Spain and the United States were the sources of the convalescent and acute COVID-19 samples.

Looked up from germline, CDR1 is PRHDT and CDR2 is FYEKMQ (reference sequence). V dropped 1 base and J dropped 3 bases, with 10 bases sitting between them. The CDR3 has 14 residues. The clonotype originates from a human donor with acute or convalescent COVID-19. The donor label of this sample is uncertain. Specimen: peripheral blood. The rearrangement uses TRBV13 and TRBJ2-7, with D possibly TRBD2 on 6 matching bases. The CDR3, as DNA: TGTGCCAGCAGCTTAGCGGGAGAGATCTACGAGCAGTACTTC. The encoded protein is CASSLAGEIYEQYF.